One and the same sample provided the 8 T cell receptor beta chains below, sequenced in a study. A single record per CDR3 protein comes from TCRdb applying MiXCR to the RT-PCR reads. The data hold hundreds of thousands of distinct CDR3 sequences, with approximately 15% observed a single time. Sequenced: memory CD4+ T cells from blood. The source of these receptors is a female donor in good health, serving as a healthy control.

The genes are TRBV6-7 and TRBJ2-1; D gene ambiguous. TRBV6-7 is sorted into the ORF group, with uncertain function. This CDR3 spans 11 amino acids. The V gene lost 7 bases and the J gene lost 9 bases, with 10 bases spanning the gap. The CDR3 DNA sequence: TGTGCCAGCAACAAAGACCTTGAGCAGTTCTTC. Translating it yields CASNKDLEQFF.

This clonotype was observed many times. The chain couples TRBV20-1 to TRBJ2-5, with TRBD1 matching 10 bases. From germline, CDR1 is DFQATT and CDR2 SNEGSKA (reference sequence). V was clipped by 3 bases and J by 4 bases; unmatched bases: 8. CDR3 length equals 15 residues. For the CDR3, the DNA is TGCAGTGCTAGGACCGGGACAGGGGAACGAGAGACCCAGTACTTC. This gives the protein CSARTGTGERETQYF.

In its sample, this clonotype was seen a few times. With a much larger clone just one base away, this may be a read error. The chain recombines TRBV20-1 with TRBJ1-2; tentatively, D is TRBD1 (6 bases). Germline CDR1 DFQATT, CDR2 SNEGSKA (reference sequence). This CDR3 is built from 12 residues. This chain's CDR3 is CSRTEDNYDYTF. The CDR3 bases are TGCAGTCGGACAGAAGATAACTATGACTACACCTTC.

This clonotype was counted a few times. The chain is built from TRBV20-1 and TRBJ1-3, with 12 positions matching TRBD1. CDR3 size: 18 residues. Germline trimming cut 0 bases from V and 4 bases from J; bases unmatched to any gene: 10. Germline CDR1 DFQATT, CDR2 SNEGSKA (reference sequence). CDR3 sequence (DNA): TGCAGTGCTAGAGATCGGGACAGGGGGCTTCGAATCGGAAACACCATATATTTT. It specifies CSARDRDRGLRIGNTIYF.

At least ten counts were recorded for this clonotype. The genes are TRBV20-1 and TRBJ1-1; 8 bases map to TRBD1. The CDR3 is 17 residues long. Germline CDR1 and CDR2: DFQATT and SNEGSKA (reference sequence). V lost 0 bases and J lost 3; bases outside the gene matches: 12. CDR3 residues: CSARDEGAGGVYTEAFF. As DNA, the CDR3 is TGCAGTGCTAGAGATGAGGGAGCAGGGGGCGTGTACACTGAAGCTTTCTTT.

The rearrangement links TRBV18 to TRBJ2-1; 16 bases agree with TRBD2. The germline CDR1 and CDR2 sequences are KGHSH and LQKENI. This CDR3 comprises 17 residues. After removal of 3 bases from V and 8 bases from J, the junction contained 7 bases not matched to a gene. In nucleotides, the CDR3 is TGTGCCAGCTCACCGACGGGACTAGCGGGGGGGCGGCATGAGCAGTTCTTC. This sequence encodes CASSPTGLAGGRHEQFF.

This clonotype was observed many times. The rearrangement links TRBV12-3 or TRBV12-4 to TRBJ2-1; possibly TRBD2 for D (5 bases). V was shortened by 0 bases and J by 10 bases, with 13 bases between the two germline ends. There are 14 residues in the CDR3. The CDR3 protein is CASSLATPREEQFF. The CDR3 DNA reads as TGTGCCAGCAGTTTAGCGACCCCGAGGGAAGAGCAGTTCTTC.

This clonotype was counted ten times or more. The chain employs TRBV12-3 or TRBV12-4 and TRBJ2-7; 7 bases agree with TRBD1. V was pared by 3 bases and J by 3 bases, with 2 bases of the junction left unmatched. This CDR3 has 13 residues. CDR3 nucleotide sequence: TGTGCCAGCAGTTTGCGGACAGGCTACGAGCAGTACTTC. Its translation is CASSLRTGYEQYF.